Sequencing of this T cell receptor beta chain was carried out in a study of blood T cell repertoires in COVID-19. The CDR3 consists of 15 residues. The germline V gene encodes CDR1 GTSNPN and CDR2 SVGIG (reference sequence). V shed 2 bases, J shed 0 bases, and the junction held 6 bases outside the gene matches. Source study methods: Cell counts per sample came from amplifying reference gene primers. The protocol was immunoSEQ multiplex PCR, while the TCRdb copy is restricted to in-frame clones and leaves out a portion. That table furnishes V, J and clone size, whereas the DNA furnished D and trimming. The sample lists some 400,000 clones, 80% to 95% occurring once. Assignments of participants to cohorts depended upon their own reported clinical history. A COVID-19 case had been met by exposed participants during the 2 weeks before study entry.

The genes are TRBV30 and TRBJ1-1, with TRBD1 matching over 7 bases. Source material: PBMCs or T cells enriched from blood (not recorded which). This clonotype was sampled from a woman between 35 and 50 years old who had been exposed to COVID-19. The chain's CDR3 is CAWSSNRGMNTEAFF. The CDR3, as DNA: TGTGCCTGGAGTTCGAACAGGGGTATGAACACTGAAGCTTTCTTT.